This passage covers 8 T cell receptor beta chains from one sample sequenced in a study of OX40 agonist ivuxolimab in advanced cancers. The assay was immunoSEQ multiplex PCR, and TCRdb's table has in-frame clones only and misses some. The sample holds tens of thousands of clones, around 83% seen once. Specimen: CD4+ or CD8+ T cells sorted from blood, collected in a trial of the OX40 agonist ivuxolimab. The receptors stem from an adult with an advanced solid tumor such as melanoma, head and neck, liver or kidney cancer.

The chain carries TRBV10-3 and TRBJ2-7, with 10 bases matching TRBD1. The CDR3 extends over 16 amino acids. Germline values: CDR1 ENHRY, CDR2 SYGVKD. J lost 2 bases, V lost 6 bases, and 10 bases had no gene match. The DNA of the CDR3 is TGTGCCATCAGGGAGACAGGGGGCACCAATCCCTACGAGCAGTACTTC. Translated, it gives CAIRETGGTNPYEQYF.

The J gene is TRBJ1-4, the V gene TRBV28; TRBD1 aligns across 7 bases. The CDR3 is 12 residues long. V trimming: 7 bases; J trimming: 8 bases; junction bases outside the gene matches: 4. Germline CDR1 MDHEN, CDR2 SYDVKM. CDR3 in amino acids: CASNIQGEKLFF. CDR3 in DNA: TGTGCCAGCAATATACAGGGGGAAAAACTGTTTTTT.

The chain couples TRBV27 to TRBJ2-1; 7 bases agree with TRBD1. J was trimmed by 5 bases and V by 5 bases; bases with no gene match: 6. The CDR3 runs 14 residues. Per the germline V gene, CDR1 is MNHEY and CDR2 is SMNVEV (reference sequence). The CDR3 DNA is TGTGCCAGCAGTCCCTGGGACAGAGACAATGAGCAGTTCTTC. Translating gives CASSPWDRDNEQFF.

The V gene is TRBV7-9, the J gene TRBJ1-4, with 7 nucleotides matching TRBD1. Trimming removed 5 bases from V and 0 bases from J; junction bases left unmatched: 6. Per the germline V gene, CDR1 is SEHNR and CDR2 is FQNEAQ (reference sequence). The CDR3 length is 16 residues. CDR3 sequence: CASSLRGQATNEKLFF. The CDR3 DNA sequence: TGTGCCAGCAGCCTCCGAGGACAGGCAACTAATGAAAAACTGTTTTTT.

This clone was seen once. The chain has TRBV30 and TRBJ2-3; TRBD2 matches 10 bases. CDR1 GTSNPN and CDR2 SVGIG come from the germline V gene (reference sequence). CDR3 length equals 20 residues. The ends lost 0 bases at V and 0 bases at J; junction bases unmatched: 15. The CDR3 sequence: CAWSVLASSGRAVSTDTQYF. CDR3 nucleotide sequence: TGTGCCTGGAGTGTACTAGCATCCAGCGGGAGGGCCGTTAGCACAGATACGCAGTATTTT.

The CDR3 coding sequence is TGTGCCAGCAGTTCGGGACAGCGACCCTACGAGCAGTACTTC. It translates to CASSSGQRPYEQYF. This sequence joins TRBV6-5 and TRBJ2-7; TRBD1 agrees at 7 bases. Germline V gene sequence: CDR1 MNHEY, CDR2 SVGAGI. Unmatched junction bases numbered 5, after V lost 4 bases and J lost 2 bases. The CDR3 covers 14 residues.

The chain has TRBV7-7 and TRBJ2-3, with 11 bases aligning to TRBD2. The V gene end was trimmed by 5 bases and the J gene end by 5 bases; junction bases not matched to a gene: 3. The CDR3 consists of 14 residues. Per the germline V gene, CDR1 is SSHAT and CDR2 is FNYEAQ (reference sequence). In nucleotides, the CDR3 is TGTGCCAGCAGCCCAACTAGCGGGGGAGATACGCAGTATTTT. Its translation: CASSPTSGGDTQYF.

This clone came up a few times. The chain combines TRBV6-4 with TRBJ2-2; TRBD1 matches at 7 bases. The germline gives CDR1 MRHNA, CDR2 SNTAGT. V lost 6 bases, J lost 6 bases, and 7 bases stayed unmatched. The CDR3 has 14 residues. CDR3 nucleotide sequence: TGTGCCAGCAGCCGGGACAGCCCTTCCGGGGAGCTGTTTTTT. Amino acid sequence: CASSRDSPSGELFF.